The T cell receptor (beta chain) under discussion was sequenced for a study of T-cell reconstitution after alpha-beta-depleted transplantation in children. This sample's TCRbeta library carried unique molecular identifier barcodes. Using its own MiXCR run on the PCR reads, TCRdb lists one record per CDR3 protein. The sample has 500,000 or so distinct CDR3 sequences, 30% to 35% seen once. The CDR3 runs to 14 residues. The V and J ends lost 3 bases and 9 bases, in that order; junction bases with no gene match: 9. The source was PBMCs from the stem cell graft donor, collected from the stem cell graft. This TCR derives from a human donor who donated a stem cell graft to a child with aplastic anemia. The V and J genes are TRBV12-3 or TRBV12-4 and TRBJ2-3; 7 positions agree with TRBD2. This CDR3 reads CASSLKLAVDTQYF. As DNA, the CDR3 is TGTGCCAGCAGTTTGAAGCTAGCGGTCGACACGCAGTATTTT.